This T cell receptor (beta chain) stems from a study of T cell clones after liver transplantation. About the research overall: Three of the eight recipients were HCV-positive; the rest had non-autoimmune, non-viral transplant indications.

Clones were read by immunoSEQ multiplex PCR, and TCRdb kept only the in-frame ones, dropping some. The data contain tens of thousands of clones, 86% of them singletons. CDR3 length: 13 residues. Germline CDR1 and CDR2: PRHDT and FYEKMQ (reference sequence). Trimming pared 5 bases from V and 5 bases from J, leaving 13 bases between. The origin of this receptor is a human patient who received a liver transplant. The graft donor may have contributed some T cells. The sequencing here drew on CD8+ T cells from blood, taken 12 months after liver transplant. The V call is TRBV13, the J call TRBJ2-7; D unresolved. The CDR3 DNA reads TGTGCCAGCAGCCTCCGGATAGCAGACGAGCAGTACTTC. Amino acids: CASSLRIADEQYF.